Presented here are 22 T cell receptor beta chains from one specimen sequenced in a study of T cell responses to AZD1222 COVID-19 vaccine. Only in-frame clones appear in the TCRdb table, and some are missing; sequencing was by immunoSEQ multiplex PCR. The table includes 120,000 to 150,000 clones, around 90% detected once. The sequences come from peripheral blood, collected 28 days after the second AZD1222 dose. These receptors originate from an adult who received the AZD1222 COVID-19 vaccine.

The genes are TRBV5-8 and TRBJ2-6, with D maybe TRBD2 (6 bases). The CDR3 runs 17 residues. Germline assignment: CDR1 SGHTS and CDR2 YDEGEE. V gave up 1 base and J gave up 0 bases, with 11 bases separating them. CDR3 nucleotide sequence: TGTGCCAGCAGCTTGCAGCGGGTGAGCTCTGGGGCCAACGTCCTGACTTTC. Amino acid sequence: CASSLQRVSSGANVLTF. Filled out from reference TRBV5-8 and TRBJ2-6, the complete variable domain reads EAGVTQSPTHLIKTRGQQATLRCSPISGHTSVYWYQQALGLGLQFLLWYDEGEERNRGNFPPRFSGRQFPNYSSELNVNALELEDSALYLCASSLQRVSSGANVLTFGAGSRLTVL.

This chain connects TRBV19 to TRBJ1-5; no definite D call. This CDR3 region has 16 residues. CDR1 and CDR2 (germline): LNHDA, SQIVND (reference sequence). V was clipped by 3 bases and J by 3 bases, with 15 bases between them. The CDR3 is CASSMAPLPPNQPQHF. CDR3 bases: TGTGCCAGTAGTATGGCTCCGTTACCCCCCAATCAGCCCCAGCATTTT.

The CDR3: CASSHTDTQYF. The CDR3 coding sequence is TGTGCCAGTAGTCACACAGATACGCAGTATTTT. This chain uses TRBV19 with TRBJ2-3, with D unclear. Trimming stripped 5 bases from V and 2 bases from J, with 2 bases between. Germline lookup yields CDR1 LNHDA and CDR2 SQIVND (reference sequence). The CDR3 totals 11 residues.

This CDR3 is CASRAGTPKDEQFF. CDR3 bases: TGTGCCAGCAGGGCTGGGACCCCGAAGGATGAGCAGTTCTTC. The V call is TRBV2, the J call TRBJ2-1, with D perhaps being TRBD1 or TRBD2 (5 bases each). This CDR3 has 14 amino acids. Germline V lookup: CDR1 SNHLY, CDR2 FYNNEI. The germline V and J ends were trimmed by 6 bases and 8 bases, with 17 bases remaining between them.

This rearrangement joins TRBV28 to TRBJ1-5; D uncertain. The CDR3 runs to 14 residues. The germline V gene encodes CDR1 MDHEN and CDR2 SYDVKM. V lost 6 bases and J lost 3, with 12 bases in between. The CDR3 nucleotides read TGTGCCAGCAGCCGGCCGGGGTACAATCAGCCCCAGCATTTT. It codes for CASSRPGYNQPQHF. Drawing the rest from reference TRBV28 and TRBJ1-5, the complete variable domain is DVKVTQSSRYLVKRTGEKVFLECVQDMDHENMFWYRQDPGLGLRLIYFSYDVKMKEKGDIPEGYSVSREKKERFSLILESASTNQTSMYLCASSRPGYNQPQHFGDGTRLSIL.

The chain employs TRBV6-5 and TRBJ1-2; 7 nucleotides agree with TRBD1. The ends lost 0 bases at V and 8 bases at J; junction bases unmatched: 9. The germline gives CDR1 MNHEY, CDR2 SVGAGI. CDR3 length: 15 residues. DNA for the CDR3: TGTGCCAGCAGTTACTCGATGGCCACCAGGGGGGGCTACACCTTC. Translation gives CASSYSMATRGGYTF.

The rearrangement uses TRBV6-5 and TRBJ2-5, with 8 bases lining up with TRBD1. The length of the CDR3 is 15 residues. Germline assignment: CDR1 MNHEY and CDR2 SVGAGI. J was trimmed by 0 bases and V by 6 bases; bases with no gene match: 6. The CDR3 sequence is CASSISTGDQETQYF. The CDR3 nucleotides read TGTGCCAGCAGCATCTCGACAGGGGACCAAGAGACCCAGTACTTC.

The V call is TRBV5-4, the J call TRBJ2-3; D possibly corresponds to TRBD1 (7 bases). V was shortened by 4 bases and J by 0 bases, with 15 bases between the two germline ends. Per germline, CDR1 SGHNT and CDR2 YYREEE (reference sequence). CDR3 length: 16 amino acids. CDR3 in amino acids: CASSERQGLSTDTQYF. For the CDR3, the DNA is TGTGCCAGCAGCGAACGACAGGGACTGAGCACAGATACGCAGTATTTT.

The V call is TRBV11-2, the J call TRBJ1-6; 9 positions match TRBD1. Germline V gene lookup returns CDR1 SGHAT and CDR2 FQNNGV. This CDR3 comprises 19 residues. Germline trimming cut 1 base from V and 0 bases from J; bases unmatched to any gene: 7. The CDR3 loop reads CASSLGTGVMSSYNSPLHF. The CDR3 DNA reads TGTGCCAGCAGCTTAGGGACAGGGGTCATGAGCTCCTATAATTCACCCCTCCACTTT.

This clone was seen a single time. V gene TRBV28 combines with J gene TRBJ1-2; weak D call: TRBD1 (6 bases). The CDR3 covers 15 residues. CDR1 is MDHEN and CDR2 is SYDVKM in the germline V gene. V was shortened by 7 bases and J by 3 bases, with 18 bases between the two germline ends. The CDR3 DNA reads TGTGCCAGCACCCCCGGGGCAGGGGCCCACTATGGCTACACCTTC. It is translated as CASTPGAGAHYGYTF.

This chain connects TRBV6-2 or TRBV6-3 to TRBJ2-7; 10 bases align to TRBD1. From germline, CDR1 is MNHEY and CDR2 SVGEGT. There are 14 residues in the CDR3. Trimming took 5 bases from V and 3 from J; bases not matched to a gene: 4. In DNA form, the CDR3 reads TGTGCCAGCAGTCCCGGGACAGGGGACTACGAGCAGTACTTC. This codes for CASSPGTGDYEQYF.

This clone was detected once. The J gene is TRBJ1-2, the V gene TRBV6-5; 10 bases fit TRBD1. In germline, CDR1 is MNHEY, CDR2 SVGAGI. The CDR3 has 14 residues. Losses at the gene ends were 8 bases for V and 7 bases for J; bases not matched to a gene: 10. CDR3: CASGRDRGSSGYTF. The CDR3 DNA reads TGTGCCAGCGGACGGGACAGGGGTTCGTCTGGCTACACCTTC.

The V and J genes are TRBV9 and TRBJ2-3, with D tentatively TRBD2 (6 bases). Trimming took 0 bases from V and 1 from J, leaving 9 bases between them. Looked up from germline, CDR1 is SGDLS and CDR2 is YYNGEE. The CDR3 is made up of 15 amino acids. The CDR3 DNA reads as TGTGCCAGCAGCGTAGATACGGGGGGCACAGATACGCAGTATTTT. It specifies CASSVDTGGTDTQYF.

This chain uses TRBV11-2 with TRBJ2-5; TRBD2 matches at 8 bases. The CDR3 spans 17 residues. CDR1 is SGHAT and CDR2 is FQNNGV in the germline V gene. Unmatched junction bases numbered 7, after V lost 0 bases and J lost 1 base. Written as DNA, the CDR3 is TGTGCCAGCAGCTTAGACCTGGCGGGAGGTGCCCAAGAGACCCAGTACTTC. The encoded protein is CASSLDLAGGAQETQYF.

This clone was seen a single time. The chain is built from TRBV6-1 and TRBJ2-5; D is ambiguous. Per germline, CDR1 MNHNS and CDR2 SASEGT. This CDR3 region has 12 residues. The V gene lost 2 bases and the J gene lost 7 bases, with 8 bases spanning the gap. In nucleotides, the CDR3 is TGTGCCAGCAGTGAATCGTGGACGACCCAGTACTTC. Its translation is CASSESWTTQYF.

The chain has TRBV30 and TRBJ1-1, with 7 bases matching TRBD1. The CDR3 contains 13 residues. Germline V gene data show CDR1 as GTSNPN and CDR2 as SVGIG (reference sequence). Trimming at V came to 3 bases and at J to 4 bases, leaving 5 bases not matched to a gene. DNA of the CDR3: TGTGCCTGGAGCGAAACAGGGGTCACTGAAGCTTTCTTT. Translated: CAWSETGVTEAFF.

Only a few counts were recorded for this clone. The chain links TRBV27 to TRBJ1-1, with a tentative D call TRBD1 (5 bases). The CDR3 loop spans 13 amino acids. The V end lost 2 bases, the J end lost 5 bases, and 9 bases lay between the germline ends. The V gene's germline CDR1 is MNHEY and CDR2 SMNVEV (reference sequence). The CDR3 DNA reads TGTGCCAGCAGTTTAGGGCCAGGGACTGAAGCTTTCTTT. Its translation is CASSLGPGTEAFF.

CDR3 DNA: TGTGCCAGCAGGACGAGCACTGAAGCTTTCTTT. Amino acids: CASRTSTEAFF. The chain couples TRBV6-5 to TRBJ1-1; no clear D gene. This CDR3 has 11 residues. Germline V lookup: CDR1 MNHEY, CDR2 SVGAGI. V was trimmed by 6 bases and J by 4 bases, leaving 6 bases between them.

This sequence joins TRBV6-5 and TRBJ1-2; maybe TRBD1 (5 bases). Between the trimmed V and J ends, which lost 5 bases and 0 bases, there was a span of 13 bases. Germline loops: CDR1 MNHEY, CDR2 SVGAGI. CDR3 size: 15 residues. CDR3 nucleotide sequence: TGTGCCAGCAGTCAGGGACGGCCCACTAACTATGGCTACACCTTC. Translation gives CASSQGRPTNYGYTF.

The chain employs TRBV5-8 and TRBJ1-5; D may be TRBD1 (6 bases). The V gene lost 0 bases and the J gene lost 1 base, with 8 bases spanning the gap. The CDR3 consists of 15 residues. Germline loops: CDR1 SGHTS, CDR2 YDEGEE. This CDR3 reads CASSLETGSNQPQHF. The CDR3 DNA sequence: TGTGCCAGCAGCTTGGAGACAGGCAGCAATCAGCCCCAGCATTTT.

This clone was seen a single time. The rearrangement joins TRBV27 to TRBJ2-1; no reliable D call. The germline V and J ends were trimmed by 4 bases and 0 bases, with 16 bases remaining between them. The CDR3 totals 17 residues. Germline V gene data show CDR1 as MNHEY and CDR2 as SMNVEV (reference sequence). CDR3 in amino acids: CASSSPPSAISYNEQFF. CDR3 DNA: TGTGCCAGCAGTTCCCCCCCGAGCGCGATCTCCTACAATGAGCAGTTCTTC.

The chain is built from TRBV5-5 and TRBJ1-3; D is ambiguous. The CDR3 length is 16 residues. The V end lost 4 bases, the J end lost 0 bases, and 14 bases lay between the germline ends. From germline, CDR1 is SGHKS and CDR2 YYEKEE (reference sequence). Written as DNA, the CDR3 is TGTGCCAGCAGCCAACGACGCGGGATCTCTGGAAACACCATATATTTT. Encoded protein: CASSQRRGISGNTIYF.